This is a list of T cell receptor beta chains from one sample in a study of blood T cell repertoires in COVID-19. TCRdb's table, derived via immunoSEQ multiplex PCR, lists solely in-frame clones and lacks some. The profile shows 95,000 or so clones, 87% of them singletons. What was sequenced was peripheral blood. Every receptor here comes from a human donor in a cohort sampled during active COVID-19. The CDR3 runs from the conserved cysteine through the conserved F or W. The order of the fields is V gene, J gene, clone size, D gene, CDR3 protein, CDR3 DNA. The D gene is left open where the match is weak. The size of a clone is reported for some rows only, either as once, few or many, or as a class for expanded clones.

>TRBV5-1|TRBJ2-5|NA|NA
CASSLGTVQETQYF
TGCGCCAGCAGCTTGGGAACAGTCCAAGAGACCCAGTACTTC
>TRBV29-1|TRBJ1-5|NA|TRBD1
CSVKGGTGGTDSNQPQHF
TGCAGCGTTAAGGGGGGGACAGGGGGCACCGATAGCAATCAGCCCCAGCATTTT
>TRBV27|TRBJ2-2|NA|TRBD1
CASRRKTGLNTGELFF
TGTGCCAGCAGGAGGAAGACAGGGCTGAACACCGGGGAGCTGTTTTTT
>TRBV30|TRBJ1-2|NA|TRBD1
CAWSPGQGIDYTF
TGTGCCTGGAGCCCTGGACAGGGGATTGACTACACCTTC
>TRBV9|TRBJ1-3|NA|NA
CASSVARGSGNTIYF
TGTGCCAGCAGCGTAGCAAGAGGGTCTGGAAACACCATATATTTT
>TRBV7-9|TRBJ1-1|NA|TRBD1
CASSLAGQGQLAFF
TGTGCCAGCAGCTTAGCGGGACAGGGACAGCTGGCTTTCTTT
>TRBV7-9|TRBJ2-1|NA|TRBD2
CASSLGSGGLEQFF
TGTGCCAGCAGCTTAGGTTCGGGGGGGCTTGAGCAGTTCTTC
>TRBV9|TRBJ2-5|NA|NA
CASARGSVETQYF
TGTGCCAGCGCTAGGGGCAGTGTGGAGACCCAGTACTTC
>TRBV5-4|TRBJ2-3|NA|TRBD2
CASSFPGLAVTDTQYF
TGTGCCAGCAGCTTCCCGGGACTAGCGGTCACAGATACGCAGTATTTT
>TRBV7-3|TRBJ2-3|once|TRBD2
CASSFRLAGAGGDTQYF
TGTGCCAGCAGCTTCAGACTAGCGGGGGCCGGTGGAGATACGCAGTATTTT
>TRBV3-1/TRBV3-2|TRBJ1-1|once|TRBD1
CASSPPRQGLNTEAFF
TGTGCCAGCAGCCCCCCCCGACAGGGGTTGAACACTGAAGCTTTCTTT
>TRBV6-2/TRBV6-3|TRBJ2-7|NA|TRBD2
CASSYNLAGKHEQYF
TGTGCCAGCAGTTACAATCTAGCGGGGAAACACGAGCAGTACTTC
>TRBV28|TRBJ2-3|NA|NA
CASSLSGWRADTQYF
TGTGCCAGCAGTTTAAGTGGGTGGAGGGCAGATACGCAGTATTTT
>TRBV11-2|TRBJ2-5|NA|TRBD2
CASSSSEVLAGEETQYF
TGTGCCAGCAGCTCCTCCGAGGTGCTAGCGGGGGAAGAGACCCAGTACTTC
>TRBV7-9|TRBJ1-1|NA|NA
CASSLVGGNTEAFF
TGTGCCAGCAGCTTAGTAGGAGGTAACACTGAAGCTTTCTTT
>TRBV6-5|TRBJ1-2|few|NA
CASSRGQGLGYTF
TGTGCCAGCAGCCGAGGACAAGGGTTAGGCTACACCTTC
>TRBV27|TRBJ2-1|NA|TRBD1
CAARTGEGNEQFF
TGTGCAGCCCGAACAGGGGAAGGCAATGAGCAGTTCTTC
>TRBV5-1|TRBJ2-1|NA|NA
CASSEGLTYNEQFF
TGCGCCAGCAGCGAGGGATTGACCTACAATGAGCAGTTCTTC
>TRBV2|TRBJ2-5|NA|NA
CASSERFPGGIETQYF
TGTGCCAGCAGTGAACGGTTCCCAGGGGGGATAGAGACCCAGTACTTC
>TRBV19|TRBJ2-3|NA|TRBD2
CASTRTSGNTDTQYF
TGTGCCAGTACCCGGACTAGCGGGAACACAGATACGCAGTATTTT
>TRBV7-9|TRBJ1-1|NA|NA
CASSPIELNTEAFF
TGTGCCAGCAGCCCAATTGAGTTGAACACTGAAGCTTTCTTT
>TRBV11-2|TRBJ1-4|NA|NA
CASTPRPSRDTGANEKLFF
TGTGCCAGCACCCCTCGGCCTAGCCGGGACACAGGAGCTAATGAAAAACTGTTTTTT
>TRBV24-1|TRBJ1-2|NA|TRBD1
CATSDSPGGNYGYTF
TGTGCCACCAGTGACAGCCCAGGGGGAAACTATGGCTACACCTTC
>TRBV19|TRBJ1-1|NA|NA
CASSNEAAEAFF
TGTGCCAGTAGTAACGAGGCAGCTGAAGCTTTCTTT
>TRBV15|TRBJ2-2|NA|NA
CATSSLGGSGSGELFF
TGTGCCACCAGCAGTTTGGGCGGGTCTGGATCCGGGGAGCTGTTTTTT
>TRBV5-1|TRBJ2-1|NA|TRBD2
CASSEAGGLDEQFF
TGCGCCAGCAGCGAAGCGGGGGGGCTCGATGAGCAGTTCTTC
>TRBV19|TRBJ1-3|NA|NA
CASSIGGIYSGNTIYF
TGTGCCAGTAGTATAGGAGGGATCTACTCTGGAAACACCATATATTTT
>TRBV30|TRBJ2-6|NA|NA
CAWSVDGSGANVLTF
TGTGCCTGGAGTGTAGACGGGTCTGGGGCCAACGTCCTGACTTTC
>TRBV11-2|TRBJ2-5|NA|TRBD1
CASSTRTGQGELKTQYF
TGTGCCAGCAGCACAAGAACCGGGCAGGGGGAGTTGAAGACCCAGTACTTC
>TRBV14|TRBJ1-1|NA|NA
CASSHGLAAFF
TGTGCCAGCAGCCATGGCCTGGCTGCTTTCTTT
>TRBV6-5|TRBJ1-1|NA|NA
CASIRAAGNTEAFF
TGTGCCAGCATTCGGGCCGCGGGAAACACTGAAGCTTTCTTT
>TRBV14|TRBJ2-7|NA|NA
CASSQVRAYEQYF
TGTGCCAGCAGCCAAGTCCGGGCCTACGAGCAGTACTTC
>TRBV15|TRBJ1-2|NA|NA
CATSRDYSGDYGYTF
TGTGCCACCAGCAGAGATTACTCGGGGGACTATGGCTACACCTTC
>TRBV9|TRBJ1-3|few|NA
CASSGLTGNSGNTIYF
TGTGCCAGCAGCGGACTTACAGGGAACTCTGGAAACACCATATATTTT
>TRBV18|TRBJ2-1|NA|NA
CASSPSAGNNEQFF
TGTGCCAGCTCACCTAGTGCGGGAAACAATGAGCAGTTCTTC
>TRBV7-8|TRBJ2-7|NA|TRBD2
CASTSPGGGSYEQYF
TGTGCCAGCACCTCCCCGGGAGGGGGTTCCTACGAGCAGTACTTC
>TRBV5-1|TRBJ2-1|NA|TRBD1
CASNPGQKNNEQFF
TGCGCCAGCAACCCGGGACAGAAAAACAATGAGCAGTTCTTC